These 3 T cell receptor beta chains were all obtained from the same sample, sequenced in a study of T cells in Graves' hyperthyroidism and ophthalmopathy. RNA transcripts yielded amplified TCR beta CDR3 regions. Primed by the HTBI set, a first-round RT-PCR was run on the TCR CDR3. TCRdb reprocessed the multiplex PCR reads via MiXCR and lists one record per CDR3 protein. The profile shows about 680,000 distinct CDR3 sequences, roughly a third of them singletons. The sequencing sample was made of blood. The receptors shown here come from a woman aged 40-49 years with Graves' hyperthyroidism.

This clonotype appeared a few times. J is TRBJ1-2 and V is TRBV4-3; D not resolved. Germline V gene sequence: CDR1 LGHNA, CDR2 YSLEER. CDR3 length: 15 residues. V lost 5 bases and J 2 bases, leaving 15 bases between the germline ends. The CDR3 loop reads CASSINTESNYGYTF. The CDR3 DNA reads TGCGCCAGCAGCATCAACACCGAGTCGAACTATGGCTACACCTTC.

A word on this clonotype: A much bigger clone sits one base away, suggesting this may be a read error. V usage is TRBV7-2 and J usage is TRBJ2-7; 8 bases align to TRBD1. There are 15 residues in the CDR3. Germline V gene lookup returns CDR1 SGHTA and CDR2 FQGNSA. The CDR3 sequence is CAGSKKDRVTYEQYF. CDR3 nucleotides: TGTGCCGGCAGCAAAAAGGACAGGGTAACCTACGAGCAGTACTTC.

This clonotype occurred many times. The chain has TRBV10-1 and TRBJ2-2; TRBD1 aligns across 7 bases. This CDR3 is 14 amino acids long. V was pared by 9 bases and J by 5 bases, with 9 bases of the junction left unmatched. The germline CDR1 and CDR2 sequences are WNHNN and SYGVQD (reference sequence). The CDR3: CASSRDRGTGELFF. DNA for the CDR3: TGCGCCAGTTCGAGGGACAGAGGAACCGGGGAGCTGTTTTTT.